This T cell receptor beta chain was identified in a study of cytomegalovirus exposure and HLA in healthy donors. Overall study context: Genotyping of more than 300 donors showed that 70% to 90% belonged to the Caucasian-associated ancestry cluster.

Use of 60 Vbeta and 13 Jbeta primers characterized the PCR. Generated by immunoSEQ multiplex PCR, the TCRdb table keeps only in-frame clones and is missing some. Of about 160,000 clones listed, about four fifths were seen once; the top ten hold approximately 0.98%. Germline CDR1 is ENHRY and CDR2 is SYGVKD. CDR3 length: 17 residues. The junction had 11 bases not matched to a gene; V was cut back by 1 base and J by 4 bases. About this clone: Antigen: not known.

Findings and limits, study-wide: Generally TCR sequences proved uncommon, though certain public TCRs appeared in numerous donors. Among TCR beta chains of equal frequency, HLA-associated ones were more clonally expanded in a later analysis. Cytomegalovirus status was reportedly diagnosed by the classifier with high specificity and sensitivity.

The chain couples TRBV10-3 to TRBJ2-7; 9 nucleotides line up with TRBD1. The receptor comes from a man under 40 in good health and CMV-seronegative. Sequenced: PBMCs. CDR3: CAISELGSGQGRYEQYF. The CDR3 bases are TGTGCCATCAGTGAGTTGGGATCGGGACAGGGCCGATACGAGCAGTACTTC.